This entry lists 2 T cell receptor beta chains sequenced from one sample in a study of Ad26.COV2.S vaccination and SARS-CoV-2 variants. Treatment in this sample: about 20 received Ad26.COV2.S at low or high dose, single or two shots; roughly five received placebo; per-sample allocation not given. All samples were drawn on day 63, counting from the first vaccine or placebo injection. Repertoires were generated with immunoSEQ multiplex PCR, while TCRdb's copy carries only in-frame clones and drops some. Here the sample spans roughly 460,000 clones, roughly nine tenths being singletons. The specimen was peripheral blood, collected in a trial of Ad26.COV2.S vaccine versus placebo. These receptors were taken from a person between 18 and 65 years old who received the Ad26.COV2.S COVID-19 vaccine or a placebo.

This chain links TRBV30 with TRBJ1-5; no reliable D call. The CDR3 contains 15 residues. Germline V gene data show CDR1 as GTSNPN and CDR2 as SVGIG (reference sequence). Between the trimmed V and J ends, which lost 0 bases and 3 bases, there was a span of 12 bases. CDR3 in amino acids: CAWSVHSQHNQPQHF. The CDR3 region has the DNA TGTGCCTGGAGTGTACATAGTCAGCACAATCAGCCCCAGCATTTT. The full variable domain, its missing parts supplied by reference TRBV30 and TRBJ1-5, is SQTIHQWPATLVQPVGSPLSLECTVEGTSNPNLYWYRQAAGRGLQLLFYSVGIGQISSEVPQNLSASRPQDRQFILSSKKLLLSDSGFYLCAWSVHSQHNQPQHFGDGTRLSIL.

The rearrangement uses TRBV7-2 and TRBJ2-3; TRBD2 aligns across 10 bases. Germline V gives CDR1 SGHTA, CDR2 FQGNSA. This CDR3 comprises 15 residues. V gave up 6 bases and J gave up 2 bases; unmatched junction bases: 5. CDR3 nucleotides: TGTGCCAGCAGGAAACTAGCGGGGTACACAGATACGCAGTATTTT. It yields the protein CASRKLAGYTDTQYF.